Each of the 10 T cell receptor beta chains below was sequenced from the same sample in a study of shared clonotypes between healthy human individuals. Sequencing was performed with immunoSEQ multiplex PCR; in TCRdb, only in-frame clones are kept and a portion is missing. Among about 980,000 clones listed, approximately 80% were seen once. Specimen: memory CD4+ T cells sorted from blood. Subset in this sample: CD45RA-negative fraction. The source of these receptors is a man aged 18 to 29 in good health.

This chain links TRBV9 with TRBJ2-7; the match to TRBD1 covers 10 bases. J was trimmed by 2 bases and V by 3 bases; bases with no gene match: 5. The CDR3 runs 15 residues. The V gene's germline CDR1 is SGDLS and CDR2 YYNGEE. The CDR3 region is CASSGGQGGTYEQYF. In DNA, the CDR3 is TGTGCCAGCAGCGGTGGACAGGGGGGAACCTACGAGCAGTACTTC.

The rearrangement uses TRBV6-5 and TRBJ1-1; D unclear. CDR1 is MNHEY and CDR2 is SVGAGI in the germline V gene. The CDR3 runs to 11 residues. The V end lost 7 bases, the J end lost 6 bases, and 9 bases lay between the germline ends. CDR3 sequence: CASTSSSEAFF. The CDR3 DNA reads as TGTGCCAGCACATCCAGCTCTGAAGCTTTCTTT.

The chain uses TRBV6-5 and TRBJ1-5, with no clear D. The CDR3 consists of 15 residues. V was cut by 8 bases and J by 0 bases, with 14 bases left in between. Germline loops: CDR1 MNHEY, CDR2 SVGAGI. CDR3 residues: CASRSYTNSNQPQHF. CDR3 sequence (DNA): TGTGCCAGCCGCTCCTACACCAATAGCAATCAGCCCCAGCATTTT.

V gene TRBV4-1 combines with J gene TRBJ2-1, with D perhaps matching TRBD2 (5 bases). The CDR3 covers 14 residues. Germline V lookup: CDR1 MGHRA, CDR2 YSYEKL. CDR3 sequence (DNA): TGCGCTAGTTCAGAGGGTAGCCCCTACAATGAGCAGTTCTTC. It is translated as CASSEGSPYNEQFF.

This chain joins TRBV6-5 and TRBJ2-2; no definite D call. Germline CDR1 and CDR2: MNHEY and SVGAGI. The CDR3 length is 12 residues. Trimming stripped 6 bases from V and 8 bases from J, with 10 bases between. The CDR3 spells CASSILAGELFF. In nucleotides, the CDR3 is TGTGCCAGCAGCATCCTGGCGGGGGAGCTGTTTTTT.

The chain couples TRBV10-1 to TRBJ1-5; D might be TRBD1 (5 bases). Trimming removed 6 bases at V and 4 bases at J, with 10 bases between. The CDR3 has 13 amino acids. Looked up from germline, CDR1 is WNHNN and CDR2 is SYGVQD (reference sequence). The CDR3 protein is CASRFQGNQPQHF. As DNA, the CDR3 is TGCGCCAGCAGATTTCAGGGAAATCAGCCCCAGCATTTT.

The genes are TRBV6-5 and TRBJ2-2; D may be TRBD1 (5 bases). The V end lost 11 bases, the J end lost 4 bases, and 17 bases lay between the germline ends. Germline-derived CDR1 and CDR2 are MNHEY and SVGAGI. The CDR3 contains 14 residues. CDR3 loop: CASRGRAGTGELFF. CDR3 nucleotides: TGTGCCTCTCGCGGCAGGGCCGGCACCGGGGAGCTGTTTTTT.

The chain combines TRBV5-4 with TRBJ2-7, with TRBD2 matching 10 bases. The germline V gene encodes CDR1 SGHNT and CDR2 YYREEE (reference sequence). V trimming: 6 bases; J trimming: 1 base; junction bases outside the gene matches: 1. This CDR3 spans 13 amino acids. This CDR3 is CASTSGGSYEQYF. CDR3 sequence (DNA): TGTGCCAGCACTAGCGGGGGTTCCTACGAGCAGTACTTC.

The gene calls are TRBV25-1 and TRBJ2-5, with D tentatively TRBD1 (5 bases). There are 16 residues in the CDR3. The V gene's germline CDR1 is MGHDK and CDR2 SYGVNS. The V end was cut by 3 bases, the J end by 2 bases, with 16 bases between. The CDR3 here is CASSDPRKGRQETQYF. The CDR3 DNA is TGTGCCAGCAGTGACCCCAGAAAGGGGCGTCAAGAGACCCAGTACTTC. Looking up the rest from reference TRBV25-1 and TRBJ2-5 gives the full variable domain: EADIYQTPRYLVIGTGKKITLECSQTMGHDKMYWYQQDPGMELHLIHYSYGVNSTEKGDLSSESTVSRIRTEHFPLTLESARPSHTSQYLCASSDPRKGRQETQYFGPGTRLLVL.

The chain uses TRBV5-1 and TRBJ2-3; D assignment may be TRBD1 or TRBD2 (5 bases each). Trimming removed 0 bases from V and 3 bases from J, with 14 bases in between. Per the germline V gene, CDR1 is SGHRS and CDR2 is YFSETQ. The CDR3 runs to 16 residues. CDR3 region: CASSLEGTARTDTQYF. DNA of the CDR3: TGCGCCAGCAGCTTGGAGGGGACGGCAAGGACAGATACGCAGTATTTT.